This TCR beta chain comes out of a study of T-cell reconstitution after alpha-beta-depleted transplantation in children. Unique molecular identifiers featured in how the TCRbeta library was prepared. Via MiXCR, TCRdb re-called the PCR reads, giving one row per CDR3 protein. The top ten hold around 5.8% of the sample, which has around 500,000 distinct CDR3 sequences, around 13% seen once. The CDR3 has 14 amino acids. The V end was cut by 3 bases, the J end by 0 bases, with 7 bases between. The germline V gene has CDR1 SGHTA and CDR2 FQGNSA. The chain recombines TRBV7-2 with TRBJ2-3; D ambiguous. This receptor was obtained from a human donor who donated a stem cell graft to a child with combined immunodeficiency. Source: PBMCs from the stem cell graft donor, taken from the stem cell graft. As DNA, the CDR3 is TGTGCCAGCAGCTTTAAAGCTAGCACAGATACGCAGTATTTT. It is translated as CASSFKASTDTQYF.